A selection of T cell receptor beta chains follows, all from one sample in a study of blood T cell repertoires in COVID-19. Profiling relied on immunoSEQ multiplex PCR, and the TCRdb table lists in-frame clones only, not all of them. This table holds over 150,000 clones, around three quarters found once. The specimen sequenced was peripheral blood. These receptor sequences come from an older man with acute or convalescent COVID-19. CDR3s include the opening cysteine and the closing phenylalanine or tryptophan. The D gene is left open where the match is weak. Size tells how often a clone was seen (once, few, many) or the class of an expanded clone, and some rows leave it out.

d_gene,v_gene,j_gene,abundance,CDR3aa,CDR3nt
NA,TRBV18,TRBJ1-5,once,CASSPFSQISGNQPQHF,TGTGCCAGCTCACCATTTTCACAGATTTCGGGCAATCAGCCCCAGCATTTT
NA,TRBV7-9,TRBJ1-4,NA,CASSWGGTTNEKLFF,TGTGCCAGCAGCTGGGGAGGGACAACTAATGAAAAACTGTTTTTT
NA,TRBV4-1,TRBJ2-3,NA,CASSQDTDQDTQYF,TGCGCCAGCAGCCAAGATACAGACCAGGATACGCAGTATTTT
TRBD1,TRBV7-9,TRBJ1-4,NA,CASSLGRGLEKLFF,TGTGCCAGCAGCTTGGGCAGGGGGCTTGAAAAACTGTTTTTT
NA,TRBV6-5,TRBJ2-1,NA,CASSFLSAYNEQFF,TGTGCCAGCAGTTTCCTTTCGGCCTACAATGAGCAGTTCTTC
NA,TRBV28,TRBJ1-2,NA,CASSVGVVGGYTF,TGTGCCAGCAGCGTAGGGGTTGTAGGTGGCTACACCTTC
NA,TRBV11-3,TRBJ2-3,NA,CASSPNTDTQYF,TGTGCCAGCAGCCCTAACACAGATACGCAGTATTTT
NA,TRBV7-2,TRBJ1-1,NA,CASSQQVTTGEAFF,TGTGCCAGCAGCCAGCAAGTCACGACAGGTGAAGCTTTCTTT
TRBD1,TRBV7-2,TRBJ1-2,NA,CASSPGQGNYGYTF,TGTGCCAGCAGTCCCGGACAGGGAAACTATGGCTACACCTTC
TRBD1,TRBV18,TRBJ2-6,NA,CASSRPTGSGANVLTF,TGTGCCAGCTCACGACCGACAGGGTCTGGGGCCAACGTCCTGACTTTC
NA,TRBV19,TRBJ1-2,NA,CASSIPGGGYGYTF,TGTGCCAGTAGTATCCCGGGAGGGGGCTATGGCTACACCTTC
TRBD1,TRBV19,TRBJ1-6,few,CASKRDRGGSPLHF,TGTGCCAGCAAACGGGACAGGGGGGGTTCACCCCTCCACTTT
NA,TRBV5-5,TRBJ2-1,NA,CASSFIRSGGADLDEQFF,TGTGCCAGCAGCTTCATCCGGTCGGGGGGCGCCGATTTAGATGAGCAGTTCTTC
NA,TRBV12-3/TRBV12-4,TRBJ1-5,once,CASSLREAQPQHF,TGTGCCAGCAGTTTACGGGAGGCGCAGCCCCAGCATTTT
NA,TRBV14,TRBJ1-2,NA,CASSHDQGYGYTF,TGTGCCAGCAGCCACGATCAGGGCTATGGCTACACCTTC
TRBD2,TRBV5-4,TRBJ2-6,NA,CASNNLAGGRANVLTF,TGTGCCAGCAACAATCTAGCGGGGGGGCGAGCCAACGTCCTGACTTTC
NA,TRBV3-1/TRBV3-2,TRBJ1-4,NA,CASSPEPGKANEKLFF,TGTGCCAGCAGCCCCGAGCCGGGGAAGGCTAATGAAAAACTGTTTTTT
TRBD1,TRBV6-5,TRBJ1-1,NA,CASSYYGQGNTEAFF,TGTGCCAGCAGTTACTACGGACAGGGGAACACTGAAGCTTTCTTT
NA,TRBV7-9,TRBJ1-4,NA,CASSLGQAQEKLFF,TGTGCCAGCAGCTTAGGACAGGCACAGGAAAAACTGTTTTTT
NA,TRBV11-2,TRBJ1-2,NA,CASSPPGRTIYGYTF,TGTGCCAGCAGCCCACCAGGACGGACAATCTATGGCTACACCTTC
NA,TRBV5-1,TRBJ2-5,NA,CASSSTLGAGETQYF,TGCGCCAGCAGTTCGACTCTGGGGGCCGGGGAGACCCAGTACTTC
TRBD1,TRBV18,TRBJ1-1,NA,CASSPPTGGPEAFF,TGTGCCAGCTCACCACCGACAGGGGGTCCTGAAGCTTTCTTT
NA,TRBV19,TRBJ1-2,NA,CASSIGVRVNYGYTF,TGTGCCAGTAGTATAGGAGTGAGAGTTAACTATGGCTACACCTTC
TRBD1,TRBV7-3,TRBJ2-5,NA,CASSLTMSRDRGETQYF,TGTGCCAGCAGCTTAACGATGTCCCGGGACAGGGGGGAGACCCAGTACTTC
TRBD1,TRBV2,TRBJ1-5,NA,CASSEGQGAWQPQHF,TGTGCCAGCAGTGAAGGGCAGGGGGCATGGCAGCCCCAGCATTTT
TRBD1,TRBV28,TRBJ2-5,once,CASSSGTGGQETQYF,TGTGCCAGCAGTTCCGGGACAGGGGGCCAAGAGACCCAGTACTTC
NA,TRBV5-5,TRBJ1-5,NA,CASSFGTDLQPQHF,TGTGCCAGCAGCTTTGGGACTGACCTTCAGCCCCAGCATTTT
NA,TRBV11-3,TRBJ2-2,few,CASSLGLGLNTGELFF,TGTGCCAGCAGCTTAGGTTTGGGCTTAAACACCGGGGAGCTGTTTTTT
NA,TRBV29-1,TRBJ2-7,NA,CSVRTGSSYEQYF,TGCAGCGTCCGGACGGGGAGCTCCTACGAGCAGTACTTC
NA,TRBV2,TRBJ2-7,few,CASSGDIAYEQYF,TGTGCCAGCAGTGGGGACATCGCCTACGAGCAGTACTTC
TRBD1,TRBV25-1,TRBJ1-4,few,CASLQGATEKLFF,TGTGCCAGCCTACAGGGGGCTACTGAAAAACTGTTTTTT
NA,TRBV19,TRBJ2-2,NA,CASRRSGTGNTGELFF,TGTGCCAGTAGAAGGAGCGGGACAGGGAACACCGGGGAGCTGTTTTTT
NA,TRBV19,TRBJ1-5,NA,CASSISGDSNQPQHF,TGTGCCAGTAGTATATCAGGGGATAGCAATCAGCCCCAGCATTTT
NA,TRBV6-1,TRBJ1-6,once,CASSEALRNSPLHF,TGTGCCAGCAGTGAAGCCCTGCGGAACTCACCCCTCCACTTT
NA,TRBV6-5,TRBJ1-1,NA,CASSQNRVNTEAFF,TGTGCCAGCAGTCAAAACAGAGTAAACACTGAAGCTTTCTTT
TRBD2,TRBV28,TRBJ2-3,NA,CASMSNGLAGADTQYF,TGTGCCAGCATGTCCAACGGACTAGCGGGAGCAGATACGCAGTATTTT
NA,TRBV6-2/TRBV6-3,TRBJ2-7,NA,CASSRQNTEQYF,TGTGCCAGCAGCCGACAGAACACCGAGCAGTACTTC
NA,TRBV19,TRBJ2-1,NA,CASSIVPLDEQFF,TGTGCCAGTAGTATAGTTCCCCTCGATGAGCAGTTCTTC
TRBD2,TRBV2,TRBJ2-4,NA,CASGTSGGAGAKNIQYF,TGTGCCAGCGGCACTAGCGGGGGGGCCGGAGCCAAAAACATTCAGTACTTC
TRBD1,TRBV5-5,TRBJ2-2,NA,CASRRADRVAGELFF,TGTGCCAGCAGACGGGCGGACAGGGTCGCCGGGGAGCTGTTTTTT
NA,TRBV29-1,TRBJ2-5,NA,CSVDGYRGETQYF,TGCAGCGTCGACGGTTACCGAGGAGAGACCCAGTACTTC